Included here is one TCR beta chain sequence, with context. The data originate from a study of control samples from healthy donors and cancer patients. Some clones are missing from TCRdb's copy, which holds only in-frame ones; the method was immunoSEQ multiplex PCR. The sample has 200,000 to 250,000 clones, around 94% seen once. From germline, CDR1 is MDHEN and CDR2 SYDVKM. The CDR3 sequence is 15 residues long. Trimming left V 5 bases short and J 7 bases short, with 17 bases between. V and J are TRBV28 and TRBJ1-4; TRBD1 might be the D (6 bases). Sequenced input: blood. The receptor's source is a man in his fifties or sixties in good health. CDR3 coding DNA: TGTGCCAGCAGTCCCCCGACAGGAAAACCTGAAAAACTGTTTTTT. It encodes CASSPPTGKPEKLFF.